Here is one T cell receptor (beta chain) with its context. Its specificity is not known. The sample belongs to a study of T cell repertoires in cytomegalovirus infection. At the level of the study: Recently identified HLA-C-restricted CMV epitopes were used, and well-studied HLA-B-restricted CMV epitopes were used as well. Shared public TCR beta signatures pointed to both CMV infection and a matching HLA type.

The CDR3 loop spans 14 amino acids. The germline V gene encodes CDR1 KGHDR and CDR2 SFDVKD. V shed 6 bases and J 7 bases; nucleotides not matched to a gene: 9. Findings and limits, study-wide: Carriage of CMV together with the relevant HLA was identifiable through cumulative public TCR beta family frequency. Ex vivo, HLA-C-restricted CMV-specific TCR beta clonotypes prevailed over the rest of the response.

TCRdb called the reads again in MiXCR, with one record for every CDR3 protein. The profile covers roughly 80,000 distinct CDR3 sequences, with 20% to 30% appearing a single time and roughly 50% taken by the ten largest. The input for sequencing was CD8+ T cells from cultured PBMCs, taken from culture after CMV antigen stimulation. The TCR sequence derives from a human donor in good health (CMV status not recorded). Some clones in this sample may be carry-over from other donors' samples. The chain combines TRBV24-1 with TRBJ2-5; TRBD2 aligns across 8 bases. This chain's CDR3 is CATSSPGRGRTQYF. The CDR3 DNA sequence: TGTGCCACCAGTTCCCCCGGGAGGGGGAGGACCCAGTACTTC.